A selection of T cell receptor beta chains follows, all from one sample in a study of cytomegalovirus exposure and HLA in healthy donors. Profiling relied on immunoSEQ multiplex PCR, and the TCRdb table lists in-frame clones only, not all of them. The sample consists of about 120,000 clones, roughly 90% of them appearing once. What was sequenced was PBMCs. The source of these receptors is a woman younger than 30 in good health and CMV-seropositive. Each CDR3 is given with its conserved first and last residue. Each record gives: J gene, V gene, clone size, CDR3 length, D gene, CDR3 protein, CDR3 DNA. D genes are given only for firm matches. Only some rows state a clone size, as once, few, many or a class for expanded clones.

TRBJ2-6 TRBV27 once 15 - CASSFGGTGANVLTF TGTGCCAGCAGTTTTGGAGGAACTGGGGCCAACGTCCTGACTTTC
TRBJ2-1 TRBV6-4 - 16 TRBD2 CASSLAGDFSYNEQFF TGTGCCAGCAGTTTAGCGGGTGATTTCTCCTACAATGAGCAGTTCTTC
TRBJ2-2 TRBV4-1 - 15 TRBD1 CASSQAGTGAGELFF TGCGCCAGCAGCCAAGCCGGGACAGGGGCCGGGGAGCTGTTTTTT
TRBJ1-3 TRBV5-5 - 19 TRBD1 CASSFNPGQETLAGNTIYF TGTGCCAGCAGCTTTAACCCGGGACAGGAAACGTTAGCTGGAAACACCATATATTTT
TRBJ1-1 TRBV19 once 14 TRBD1 CASSILSGGTEAFF TGTGCCAGTAGTATCCTTTCAGGGGGCACTGAAGCTTTCTTT
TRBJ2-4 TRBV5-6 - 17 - CASSFPETSGSKNIQYF TGTGCCAGCAGTTTTCCGGAAACTTCGGGTTCCAAAAACATTCAGTACTTC
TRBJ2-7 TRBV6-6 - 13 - CASRQGGPSEQYF TGTGCCAGCAGACAGGGGGGGCCCTCCGAGCAGTACTTC
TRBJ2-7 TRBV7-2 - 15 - CASSLALSVSYEQYF TGTGCCAGCAGCTTAGCCCTTAGCGTATCCTACGAGCAGTACTTC
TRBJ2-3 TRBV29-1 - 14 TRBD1 CSVEGQGAPDTQYF TGCAGCGTTGAGGGACAGGGGGCCCCAGATACGCAGTATTTT
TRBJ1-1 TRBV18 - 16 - CASSQLTRGKNTEAFF TGTGCCAGCTCACAACTGACGAGGGGGAAGAACACTGAAGCTTTCTTT
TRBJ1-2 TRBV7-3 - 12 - CASSFPGQMIQF TGTGCCAGCAGCTTCCCCGGACAGATGATTCAATTC
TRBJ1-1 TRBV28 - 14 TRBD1 CASRVQGDPTEAFF TGTGCCAGCCGCGTGCAGGGGGATCCCACTGAAGCTTTCTTT
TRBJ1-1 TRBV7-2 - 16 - CASSFMSTARGTEAFF TGTGCCAGCAGCTTTATGTCGACGGCCAGGGGCACTGAAGCTTTCTTT
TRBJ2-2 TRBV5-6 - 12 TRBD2 CASRGGTGELFF TGTGCCAGCAGGGGGGGGACCGGGGAGCTGTTTTTT
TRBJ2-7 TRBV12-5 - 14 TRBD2 CASGASGRIWEQYF TGTGCTAGTGGGGCTAGCGGGAGGATTTGGGAGCAGTACTTC
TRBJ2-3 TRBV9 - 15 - CASSVRDGGPDTQYF TGTGCCAGCAGCGTACGAGACGGGGGACCAGATACGCAGTATTTT
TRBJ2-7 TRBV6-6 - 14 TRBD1 CASSYTGQSYEQYF TGTGCCAGCAGTTATACGGGACAGTCCTACGAGCAGTACTTC
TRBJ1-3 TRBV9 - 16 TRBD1 CASSVDTGGTGNTIYF TGTGCCAGCAGCGTAGATACAGGGGGAACAGGAAACACCATATATTTT
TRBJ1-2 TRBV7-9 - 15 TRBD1 CASSLGRDSNYGYTF TGTGCCAGCAGCTTAGGCCGGGACAGTAACTATGGCTACACCTTC
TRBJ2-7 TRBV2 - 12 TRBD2 CASSRAGLEQYF TGTGCCAGCAGTAGAGCGGGGCTGGAGCAGTACTTC
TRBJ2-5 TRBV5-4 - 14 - CASSLNLFTETQYF TGTGCCAGCAGCTTGAACCTATTCACAGAGACCCAGTACTTC
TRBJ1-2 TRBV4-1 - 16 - CASSQDRAIQVYGYTF TGCGCCAGCAGCCAAGATCGTGCAATCCAGGTCTATGGCTACACCTTC
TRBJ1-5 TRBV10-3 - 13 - CAISVESNQPQHF TGTGCCATCAGTGTTGAGAGCAATCAGCCCCAGCATTTT
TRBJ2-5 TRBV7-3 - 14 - CASSLKGAGETQYF TGTGCCAGCAGCTTAAAGGGCGCGGGGGAGACCCAGTACTTC
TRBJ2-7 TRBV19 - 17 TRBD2 CASSMGARREVPYEQYF TGTGCCAGTAGTATGGGGGCCCGGCGGGAGGTCCCCTACGAGCAGTACTTC
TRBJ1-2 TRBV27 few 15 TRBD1 CASSTTTGGAEGYTF TGTGCCAGCAGTACCACGACAGGGGGCGCAGAAGGCTACACCTTC
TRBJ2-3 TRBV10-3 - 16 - CAISENLSGGSDTQYF TGTGCCATCAGTGAAAATCTAAGCGGAGGCTCCGATACGCAGTATTTT
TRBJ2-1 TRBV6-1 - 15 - CASSEPTSRYNEQFF TGTGCCAGCAGTGAACCCACTTCACGCTACAATGAGCAGTTCTTC
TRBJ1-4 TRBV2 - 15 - CASSVGHAVGEKLFF TGTGCCAGCAGTGTGGGACACGCTGTAGGGGAAAAACTGTTTTTT
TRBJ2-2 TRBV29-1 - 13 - CSVVPPDTGELFF TGCAGCGTTGTCCCCCCTGACACCGGGGAGCTGTTTTTT
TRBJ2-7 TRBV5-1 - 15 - CASSLRAPGSYEQYF TGCGCCAGCAGCTTGCGGGCTCCCGGGAGCTACGAGCAGTACTTC
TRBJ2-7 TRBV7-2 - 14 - CASSFEHSSYEQYF TGTGCCAGCAGCTTTGAGCACAGCTCCTACGAGCAGTACTTC
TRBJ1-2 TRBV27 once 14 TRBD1 CASTSGQSSGGYTF TGTGCCAGCACGTCGGGACAGTCCTCTGGCGGCTACACCTTC
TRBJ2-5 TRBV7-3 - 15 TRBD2 CASSSGTSGEETQYF TGTGCCAGCAGCTCCGGGACTAGCGGGGAAGAGACCCAGTACTTC
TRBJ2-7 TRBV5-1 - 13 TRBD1 CASSRDSFYEQYF TGCGCCAGCAGCCGGGACAGCTTCTACGAGCAGTACTTC
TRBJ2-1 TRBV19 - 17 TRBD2 CASSIRKTSGHYNEQFF TGTGCCAGTAGTATCCGCAAGACTAGCGGGCACTACAATGAGCAGTTCTTC
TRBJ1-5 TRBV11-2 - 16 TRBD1 CASSIGTGRSNQPQHF TGTGCCAGCAGCATAGGGACAGGGCGAAGCAATCAGCCCCAGCATTTT
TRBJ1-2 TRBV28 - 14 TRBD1 CASSPARRGPGYTF TGTGCCAGCAGTCCCGCCCGCAGGGGGCCTGGCTACACCTTC
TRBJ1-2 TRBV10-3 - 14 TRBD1 CAIRGQDFRYGYTF TGTGCCATTCGGGGACAGGACTTTCGGTATGGCTACACCTTC
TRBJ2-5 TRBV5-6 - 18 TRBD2 CASSVEREWQRAGETQYF TGTGCCAGCAGCGTCGAGCGGGAGTGGCAAAGGGCAGGGGAGACCCAGTACTTC
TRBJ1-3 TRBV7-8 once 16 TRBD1 CASSLTRGLSGNTIYF TGTGCCAGCAGCTTAACCAGGGGGCTCTCTGGAAACACCATATATTTT
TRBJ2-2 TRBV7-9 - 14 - CASSLAMNTGELFF TGTGCCAGCAGCTTAGCTATGAACACCGGGGAGCTGTTTTTT
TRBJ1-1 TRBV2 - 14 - CASSDSAVNTEAFF TGTGCCAGCAGTGACAGTGCGGTAAACACTGAAGCTTTCTTT
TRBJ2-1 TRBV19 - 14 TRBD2 CASSLSGSRDEQFF TGTGCCAGTTCCCTTAGCGGGAGTCGAGATGAGCAGTTCTTC
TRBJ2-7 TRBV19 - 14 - CASSIAGYDPEQYF TGTGCCAGTAGTATCGCAGGGTATGACCCCGAGCAGTACTTC
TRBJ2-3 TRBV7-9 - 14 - CASSLEGVVHTQYF TGTGCCAGCAGCTTAGAAGGGGTGGTGCATACGCAGTATTTT
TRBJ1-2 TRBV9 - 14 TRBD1 CASSRQGKIDGYTF TGTGCCAGCAGCCGACAGGGAAAGATTGATGGCTACACCTTC
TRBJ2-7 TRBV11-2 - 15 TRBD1 CASSFAGTGSYEQYF TGTGCCAGCAGCTTCGCCGGGACAGGGTCCTACGAGCAGTACTTC
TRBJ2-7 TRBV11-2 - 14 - CASSLATSTYEQYF TGTGCCAGCAGCTTAGCGACATCGACCTACGAGCAGTACTTC
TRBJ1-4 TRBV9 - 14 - CASSGLEGHEKLFF TGTGCCAGCAGCGGACTCGAGGGCCATGAAAAACTGTTTTTT
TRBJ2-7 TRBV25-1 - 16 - CASSPRGRGASYEQYF TGTGCCAGCAGTCCAAGGGGCAGGGGGGCCTCCTACGAGCAGTACTTC
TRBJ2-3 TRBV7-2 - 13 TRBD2 CASSFSAGDTQYF TGTGCCAGCAGCTTTTCAGCGGGGGATACGCAGTATTTT
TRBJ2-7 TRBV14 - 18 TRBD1 CASRQPGTGGFYLYEQYF TGTGCCAGCAGACAGCCGGGGACAGGGGGCTTTTACCTCTACGAGCAGTACTTC
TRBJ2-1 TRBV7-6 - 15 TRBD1 CASSEGQEYYNEQFF TGTGCCAGCAGCGAAGGACAGGAATATTACAATGAGCAGTTCTTC
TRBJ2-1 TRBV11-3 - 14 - CASSLGQSYNEQFF TGTGCCAGCAGCTTAGGCCAGTCCTACAATGAGCAGTTCTTC